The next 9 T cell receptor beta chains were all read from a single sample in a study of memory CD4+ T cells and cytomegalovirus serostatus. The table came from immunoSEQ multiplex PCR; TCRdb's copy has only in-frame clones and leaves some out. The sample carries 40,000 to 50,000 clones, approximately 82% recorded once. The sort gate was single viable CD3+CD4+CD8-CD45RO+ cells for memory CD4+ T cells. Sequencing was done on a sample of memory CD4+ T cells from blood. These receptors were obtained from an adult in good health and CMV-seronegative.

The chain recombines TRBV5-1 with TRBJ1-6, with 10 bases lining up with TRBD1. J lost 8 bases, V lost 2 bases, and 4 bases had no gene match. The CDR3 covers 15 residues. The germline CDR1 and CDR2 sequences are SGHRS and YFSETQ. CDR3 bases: TGCGCCAGCAGCTTAACCGGGACAGGGGATTCACCCCTCCACTTT. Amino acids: CASSLTGTGDSPLHF.

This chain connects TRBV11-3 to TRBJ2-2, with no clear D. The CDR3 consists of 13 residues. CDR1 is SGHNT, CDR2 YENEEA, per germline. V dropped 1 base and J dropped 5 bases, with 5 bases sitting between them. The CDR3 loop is CASSLVGTGELFF. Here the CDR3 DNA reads TGTGCCAGCAGCTTAGTGGGGACCGGGGAGCTGTTTTTT.

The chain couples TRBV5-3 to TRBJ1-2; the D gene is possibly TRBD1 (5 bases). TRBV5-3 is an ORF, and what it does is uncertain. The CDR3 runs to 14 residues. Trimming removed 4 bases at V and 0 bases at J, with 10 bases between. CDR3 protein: CARSADNPNYGYTF. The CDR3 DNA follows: TGTGCCAGAAGCGCGGACAATCCTAACTATGGCTACACCTTC.

The CDR3 DNA reads as TGTGCCAGCAGTGATAACTTCGGCTACACCTTC. Translated, it gives CASSDNFGYTF. This chain links TRBV2 with TRBJ1-2, with unresolved D. CDR3 length equals 11 residues. Trimming cost V 3 bases and J 8 bases, with 7 bases left between them. Per germline, CDR1 SNHLY and CDR2 FYNNEI.

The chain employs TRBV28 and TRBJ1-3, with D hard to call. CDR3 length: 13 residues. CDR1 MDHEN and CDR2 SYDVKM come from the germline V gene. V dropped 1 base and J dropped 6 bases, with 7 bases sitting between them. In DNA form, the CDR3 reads TGTGCCAGCAGTTTATCAGCAGCAAACACCATATATTTT. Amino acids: CASSLSAANTIYF.

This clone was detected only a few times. CDR3 residues: CASSQEEWNQPQHF. The CDR3 DNA follows: TGCGCCAGCAGCCAAGAGGAGTGGAATCAGCCCCAGCATTTT. The rearrangement links TRBV4-1 to TRBJ1-5; D gene unclear. Per germline, CDR1 MGHRA and CDR2 YSYEKL. This CDR3 is built from 14 residues. The V end was cut by 0 bases, the J end by 4 bases, with 7 bases between.

The CDR3 sequence is CASSLEGQLAEAFF. In DNA form, the CDR3 reads TGTGCCAGCAGCTTAGAGGGACAGCTAGCTGAAGCTTTCTTT. The chain carries TRBV7-8 and TRBJ1-1, with 7 bases aligning to TRBD1. Per the germline V gene, CDR1 is SGHVS and CDR2 is FQNEAQ. V lost 1 base, J lost 6 bases, and 5 bases stayed unmatched. This CDR3 has 14 amino acids.

As DNA, the CDR3 is TGCGCCAGCAGCTTGGGTCCCCTTGGGACAGGGAATAATGAGCAGTTCTTC. Translated, it gives CASSLGPLGTGNNEQFF. This chain links TRBV5-1 with TRBJ2-1, with 9 bases that match TRBD1. CDR1 is SGHRS, CDR2 YFSETQ, per germline. V lost 0 bases and J lost 7; bases outside the gene matches: 11. This CDR3 is built from 17 residues. Together with reference TRBV5-1 and TRBJ2-1, the CDR3 gives the full variable domain: KAGVTQTPRYLIKTRGQQVTLSCSPISGHRSVSWYQQTPGQGLQFLFEYFSETQRNKGNFPGRFSGRQFSNSRSEMNVSTLELGDSALYLCASSLGPLGTGNNEQFFGPGTRLTVL.

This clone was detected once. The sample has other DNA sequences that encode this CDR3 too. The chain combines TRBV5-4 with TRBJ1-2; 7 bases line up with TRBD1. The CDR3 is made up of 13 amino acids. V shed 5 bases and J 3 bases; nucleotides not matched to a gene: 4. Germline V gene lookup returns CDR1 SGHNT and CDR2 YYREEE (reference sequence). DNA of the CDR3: TGTGCCAGCAGACCTCAGGGGGACTATGGCTACACCTTC. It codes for CASRPQGDYGYTF. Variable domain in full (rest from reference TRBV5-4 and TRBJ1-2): ETGVTQSPTHLIKTRGQQVTLRCSSQSGHNTVSWYQQALGQGPQFIFQYYREEENGRGNFPPRFSGLQFPNYSSELNVNALELDDSALYLCASRPQGDYGYTFGSGTRLTVV.